The sequence of this T cell receptor (beta chain) was determined in a study of T cell repertoires in cytomegalovirus infection. TCRdb analysed the reads with MiXCR anew, one entry per CDR3 protein. The table has some 400,000 distinct CDR3 sequences, 15% to 20% seen once; the top ten hold around 8.6%. The junction had 7 bases not matched to a gene; V was cut back by 7 bases and J by 5 bases. Germline CDR1 reads MNHNY; CDR2 reads SVGAGI (reference sequence). The CDR3 is 13 amino acids. This clonotype was obtained from a human donor in good health (CMV status not recorded). Some clones in this sample may be carry-over from other donors' samples. V is TRBV6-6 and J is TRBJ2-5; 7 bases match TRBD2. Sequencing was done on a sample of PBMCs. The CDR3 loop is CASNRGGWETQYF. The CDR3 region has the DNA TGTGCCAGCAACCGCGGGGGATGGGAGACCCAGTACTTC.